These 17 T cell receptor beta chains share one sample of origin, sequenced in a study of blood T cell repertoires in COVID-19. The repertoire was sequenced with immunoSEQ multiplex PCR; TCRdb's copy has only in-frame clones and lacks some. The sample has about 270,000 clones; about nine tenths are singletons. The sequenced material came from peripheral blood. All receptors derive from a man aged 40-49 years with active or convalescent COVID-19.

The chain joins TRBV6-5 to TRBJ2-7, with D perhaps TRBD1 (5 bases). The CDR3 has 14 amino acids. Trimming left V 0 bases short and J 3 bases short, with 9 bases between. Germline V gene lookup returns CDR1 MNHEY and CDR2 SVGAGI. As DNA, the CDR3 is TGTGCCAGCAGTTACTCTGGGGCTCTCTACGAGCAGTACTTC. Translation gives CASSYSGALYEQYF.

The genes are TRBV6-5 and TRBJ1-1; 10 nucleotides line up with TRBD1. The CDR3 extends over 14 amino acids. Looked up from germline, CDR1 is MNHEY and CDR2 is SVGAGI. V was clipped by 8 bases and J by 5 bases; unmatched bases: 8. CDR3 residues: CASGYRDRGTEAFF. CDR3 sequence (DNA): TGTGCCAGCGGGTACCGGGACAGGGGAACTGAAGCTTTCTTT.

This clone came up a few times. V usage is TRBV7-9 and J usage is TRBJ2-3; 11 nucleotides agree with TRBD1. V shed 1 base, J shed 5 bases, and the junction held 5 bases outside the gene matches. This CDR3 region has 16 residues. Germline loops: CDR1 SEHNR, CDR2 FQNEAQ (reference sequence). This CDR3 reads CASSLGDRGLQDTQYF. The CDR3 DNA is TGTGCCAGCAGCTTAGGGGACAGGGGGTTACAAGATACGCAGTATTTT.

The CDR3 nucleotides are TGTGCCTGGGACCGACAGGGCGAAGGCTACACCTTC. It yields the protein CAWDRQGEGYTF. The chain links TRBV30 to TRBJ1-2; TRBD1 agrees at 7 bases. Germline lookup yields CDR1 GTSNPN and CDR2 SVGIG (reference sequence). V dropped 5 bases and J dropped 8; count of bases not matched to a gene: 8. The CDR3 contains 12 residues.

The chain recombines TRBV6-1 with TRBJ1-5, with 8 nucleotides matching TRBD1. Looked up from germline, CDR1 is MNHNS and CDR2 is SASEGT. The CDR3 is 16 amino acids. Germline trimming cut 3 bases from V and 5 bases from J; bases unmatched to any gene: 9. The CDR3 reads CASSDDRGGSYQPQHF. The CDR3 DNA reads as TGTGCCAGCAGTGATGACAGGGGAGGTAGTTATCAGCCCCAGCATTTT.

The rearrangement links TRBV27 to TRBJ2-2, with unresolved D. The CDR3 loop spans 12 amino acids. The germline CDR1 and CDR2 sequences are MNHEY and SMNVEV (reference sequence). Trimming pared 8 bases from V and 6 bases from J, leaving 10 bases between. CDR3 DNA sequence: TGTGCCAGCCATTCTTGGCCCGGGGAGCTGTTTTTT. Translating it yields CASHSWPGELFF.

The chain recombines TRBV2 with TRBJ2-7; 8 bases line up with TRBD1. CDR1 and CDR2 (germline): SNHLY, FYNNEI. With V trimmed by 6 bases and J by 1 base, 5 bases remained unmatched. This CDR3 spans 14 amino acids. The CDR3 nucleotides are TGTGCCAGCAGATTGACAGGGGCATCCTACGAGCAGTACTTC. Amino acids: CASRLTGASYEQYF.

This clone was recorded a few times. The genes are TRBV27 and TRBJ2-5; D uncertain. The CDR3 is 18 residues long. CDR1 and CDR2 (germline): MNHEY, SMNVEV (reference sequence). The germline V and J ends were trimmed by 5 bases and 2 bases, with 24 bases remaining between them. CDR3 nucleotide sequence: TGTGCCAGCAGTAAGTTTAGTTCCGGTACGCTCACTCAAGAGACCCAGTACTTC. This translates into CASSKFSSGTLTQETQYF.

This clone is a singleton in its sample. The chain recombines TRBV7-9 with TRBJ1-3; possibly TRBD1 for D (5 bases). Germline loops: CDR1 SEHNR, CDR2 FQNEAQ (reference sequence). The V and J ends lost 1 base and 2 bases respectively, with 6 bases between them. The CDR3 has 14 residues. This CDR3 reads CASSLGTTGNTIYF. CDR3 nucleotides: TGTGCCAGCAGCTTAGGGACAACTGGAAACACCATATATTTT.

The chain is built from TRBV10-3 and TRBJ2-3; TRBD2 aligns across 13 bases. This CDR3 contains 16 residues. With V trimmed by 6 bases and J by 1 base, 4 bases remained unmatched. Germline V gives CDR1 ENHRY, CDR2 SYGVKD. The CDR3 DNA follows: TGTGCCATCAGACCCGGACTAGCGGGGGGCACAGATACGCAGTATTTT. Encoded protein: CAIRPGLAGGTDTQYF.

The chain recombines TRBV7-2 with TRBJ2-3, with D perhaps TRBD1 (6 bases). V lost 1 base to trimming and J lost 5 bases, with 10 bases between them. Germline V gene data show CDR1 as SGHTA and CDR2 as FQGNSA. The CDR3 is 14 residues long. The CDR3 coding sequence is TGTGCCAGCAGCTTAGACAGGGCGGGAGATACGCAGTATTTT. Translation gives CASSLDRAGDTQYF.

There are a few counts of this clone. This rearrangement joins TRBV7-3 to TRBJ2-3; 8 bases line up with TRBD2. From germline, CDR1 is SGHTA and CDR2 FQGTGA. The V and J ends lost 5 bases and 4 bases, in that order; junction bases with no gene match: 8. The CDR3 consists of 15 residues. CDR3 coding DNA: TGTGCCAGCAGCCCGACGGGGGGGCGGGCAGATACGCAGTATTTT. Translating it yields CASSPTGGRADTQYF.

V is TRBV6-5 and J is TRBJ2-3, with 8 bases fitting TRBD1. V lost 7 bases to trimming and J lost 2 bases; unmatched junction nucleotides: 8. The germline CDR1 and CDR2 sequences are MNHEY and SVGAGI. This CDR3 spans 15 amino acids. The CDR3 loop reads CASKTETGVTDTQYF. CDR3 nucleotides: TGTGCCAGCAAAACGGAGACAGGGGTCACAGATACGCAGTATTTT.

The CDR3 bases are TGTGCCAGCAGCACACAGGGAAGTGGAAACACCATATATTTT. Its protein product is CASSTQGSGNTIYF. This chain connects TRBV9 to TRBJ1-3; D might be TRBD1 (6 bases). Germline loops: CDR1 SGDLS, CDR2 YYNGEE. The CDR3 totals 14 residues. V was shortened by 4 bases and J by 3 bases, with 11 bases between the two germline ends.

The V and J genes are TRBV19 and TRBJ1-4; D call uncertain. In germline, CDR1 is LNHDA, CDR2 SQIVND (reference sequence). This CDR3 comprises 13 residues. V lost 10 bases, J lost 3 bases, and 12 bases lay in between. DNA of the CDR3: TGTGCCACTAGGCGAGGGCCTAATGAAAAACTGTTTTTT. Translating gives CATRRGPNEKLFF.

V and J are TRBV2 and TRBJ2-2, with 11 nucleotides matching TRBD2. Looked up from germline, CDR1 is SNHLY and CDR2 is FYNNEI. CDR3 length equals 16 residues. With V trimmed by 2 bases and J by 8 bases, 7 bases remained unmatched. The CDR3 DNA reads TGTGCCAGCAGTGAACGGCCTAGCGGGGGGTCGGGGGAGCTGTTTTTT. The encoded protein is CASSERPSGGSGELFF.

This rearrangement joins TRBV6-5 to TRBJ2-3; possibly TRBD2 for D (6 bases). The CDR3 covers 14 residues. Trimming left V 9 bases short and J 1 base short, with 14 bases between. Germline V lookup: CDR1 MNHEY, CDR2 SVGAGI. The CDR3 reads CASGLAVGTDTQYF. CDR3 nucleotides: TGTGCCAGTGGATTAGCGGTGGGCACAGATACGCAGTATTTT.